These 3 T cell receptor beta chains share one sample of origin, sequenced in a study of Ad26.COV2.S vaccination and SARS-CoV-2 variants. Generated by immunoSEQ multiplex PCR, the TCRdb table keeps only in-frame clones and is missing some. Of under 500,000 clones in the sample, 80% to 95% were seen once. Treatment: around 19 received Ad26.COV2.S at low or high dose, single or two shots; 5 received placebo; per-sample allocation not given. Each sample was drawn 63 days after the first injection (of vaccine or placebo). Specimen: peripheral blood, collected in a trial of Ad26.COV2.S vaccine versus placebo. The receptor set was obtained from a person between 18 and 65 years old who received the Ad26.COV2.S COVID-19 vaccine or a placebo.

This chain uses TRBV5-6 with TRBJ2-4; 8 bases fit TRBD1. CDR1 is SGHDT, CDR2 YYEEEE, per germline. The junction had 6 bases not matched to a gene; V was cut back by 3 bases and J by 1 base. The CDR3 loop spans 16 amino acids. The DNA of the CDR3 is TGTGCCAGCAGCTACACAGGGGGTCTGGCCAAAAACATTCAGTACTTC. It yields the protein CASSYTGGLAKNIQYF.

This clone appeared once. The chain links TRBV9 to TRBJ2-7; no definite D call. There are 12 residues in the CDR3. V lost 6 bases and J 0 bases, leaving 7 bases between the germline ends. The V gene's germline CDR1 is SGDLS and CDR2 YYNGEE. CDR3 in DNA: TGTGCCAGCAATGTGAGCTCCTACGAGCAGTACTTC. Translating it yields CASNVSSYEQYF.

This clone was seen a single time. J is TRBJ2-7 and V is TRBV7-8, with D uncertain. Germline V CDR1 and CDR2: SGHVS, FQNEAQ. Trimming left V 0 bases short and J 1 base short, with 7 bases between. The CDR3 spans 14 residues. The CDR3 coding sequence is TGTGCCAGCAGCTTAGCTTCAGGATCCTACGAGCAGTACTTC. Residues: CASSLASGSYEQYF.